This is a list of T cell receptor beta chains from one sample in a study of blood T cell repertoires in COVID-19. Repertoires were generated with immunoSEQ multiplex PCR, while TCRdb's copy carries only in-frame clones and drops some. The data show about 160,000 clones, with approximately 77% seen just once and roughly 10% held by the top ten. Sequencing was carried out using peripheral blood. The receptor source for this set is a woman older than 75 with active or convalescent COVID-19. The CDR3 runs from the conserved cysteine through the conserved F or W. D genes are given only for firm matches. For some rows the clone size is stated as once, few or many, or as a class when expanded; others skip it.

V,D,J,size,DNA,CDR3
TRBV19,-,TRBJ1-2,-,TGTGCCAGTAGTCACAGGGAAGATGGCTACACCTTC,CASSHREDGYTF
TRBV15,-,TRBJ1-2,-,TGTGCCACCAGCAGCGCAATGGAGGGGAGGGGTGGCTACACCTTC,CATSSAMEGRGGYTF
TRBV27,TRBD1,TRBJ1-6,-,TGTGCCAGCAGTTTATTCACAGGGGCGGATTCACCCCTCCACTTT,CASSLFTGADSPLHF
TRBV6-6,TRBD2,TRBJ2-2,-,TGTGCCAGCAGTCGGGGACTAGCGGGGTCGGGCACCGGGGAGCTGTTTTTT,CASSRGLAGSGTGELFF
TRBV11-2,TRBD1,TRBJ1-2,-,TGTGCCAGCAGCACAACAACAGGGGTTGGTGGCTACACCTTC,CASSTTTGVGGYTF
TRBV4-2,TRBD1,TRBJ1-1,once,TGTGCCAGCAGCCAGACACAGGGGGCCACTGAAGCTTTCTTT,CASSQTQGATEAFF
TRBV11-2,-,TRBJ2-1,-,TGTGCCTGCCATGGGTCGGGAGTAACGTTCTTC,CACHGSGVTFF
TRBV9,-,TRBJ1-2,-,TGTGCCAGCAGCGCACTTGATGGCTACACCTTC,CASSALDGYTF
TRBV5-1,-,TRBJ2-5,once,TGCGCCAGCAGCTTTAATGGCGGGACGTACCAAGAGACCCAGTACTTC,CASSFNGGTYQETQYF
TRBV11-1,-,TRBJ1-1,few,TGTGCCAGCAGCTTAGCGCTCCCAGGAACTGAAGCTTTCTTT,CASSLALPGTEAFF
TRBV5-1,TRBD1,TRBJ1-1,-,TGCGCCAGCAGCTCCCTCAGACAGGGGGCGGGAGCTTTCTTT,CASSSLRQGAGAFF
TRBV18,-,TRBJ1-1,-,TGTGCCAGCTCACCACTGGAGGGAGACACTGAAGCTTTCTTT,CASSPLEGDTEAFF
TRBV11-1,TRBD1,TRBJ2-3,-,TGTGCCAGCAGCCCCCGGACAGGGGGGGGAGATACGCAGTATTTT,CASSPRTGGGDTQYF
TRBV19,-,TRBJ1-1,-,TGTGCCAGTACACACCGTGGCAGGGGCCCTATAAGGCTACAGATAAGCACTGAAGCTTTCTTT,CASTHRGRGPIRLQISTEAFF
TRBV28,-,TRBJ1-2,-,TGTGCCAGCAGTTCCACAGTGAGCTTTGGCTACACCTTC,CASSSTVSFGYTF
TRBV28,TRBD1,TRBJ1-1,-,TGTGCCAGCAGTCTACAGGGGGCGACTGAAGCTTTCTTT,CASSLQGATEAFF
TRBV18,-,TRBJ1-1,few,TGTGCCAGCTCTTTCATGTCAGGGGAGCTCACTGAAGCTTTCTTT,CASSFMSGELTEAFF
TRBV4-2,-,TRBJ1-3,-,TGTGCCAGCAGCTGGACGGGAAATACTGGAAACACCATATATTTT,CASSWTGNTGNTIYF
TRBV6-5,-,TRBJ1-1,-,TGTGCCAGCAGTTACGGTGGCGGTATGAACACTGAAGCTTTCTTT,CASSYGGGMNTEAFF
TRBV15,TRBD2,TRBJ2-7,-,TGTGCCACCAGCAGAGCGGGAGGGTTTTCCTACGAGCAGTACTTC,CATSRAGGFSYEQYF
TRBV5-1,-,TRBJ2-1,-,TGCGCCAGCAGCTTGGGACTAGTCTCCTACAATGAGCAGTTCTTC,CASSLGLVSYNEQFF
TRBV5-4,TRBD1,TRBJ1-5,-,TGTGCCAGCAGCCAAGACAGGGGCGCCTTTCAGCCCCAGCATTTT,CASSQDRGAFQPQHF
TRBV14,-,TRBJ2-3,-,TGTGCCAGCAGCCAAGGGAAGAGGGCAACAGATACGCAGTATTTT,CASSQGKRATDTQYF
TRBV5-1,TRBD2,TRBJ2-1,-,TGCGCCAGCAGCGCGCGGGAGGGGTCCAATGAGCAGTTCTTC,CASSAREGSNEQFF
TRBV19,TRBD2,TRBJ2-1,-,TGTGCCAGTAGTATTGGGGGGGGCTCCTACAATGAGCAGTTCTTC,CASSIGGGSYNEQFF
TRBV6-5,-,TRBJ1-1,-,TGTGCCAGCAGTTACTCGAGGCAGATGAACACTGAAGCTTTCTTT,CASSYSRQMNTEAFF
TRBV5-1,-,TRBJ1-1,few,TGCGCCAGCAGCGCGGTCGGGGGGACGAACACTGAAGCTTTCTTT,CASSAVGGTNTEAFF
TRBV7-3,TRBD2,TRBJ2-7,few,TGTGCCAGCAGCTCCGGACTAGCGGGGCTGTACGAGCAGTACTTC,CASSSGLAGLYEQYF
TRBV27,TRBD1,TRBJ1-1,once,TGTGCCAGCAGCCAGTACCAGGGGGTGAACACTGAAGCTTTCTTT,CASSQYQGVNTEAFF
TRBV9,-,TRBJ1-1,-,TGTGCCAGCAGCGGGGGAGCGGGGATGAACACTGAAGCTTTCTTT,CASSGGAGMNTEAFF
TRBV20-1,-,TRBJ2-4,-,TGCAGTGCTCGACAGAAAAACATTCAGTACTTC,CSARQKNIQYF
TRBV5-4,TRBD1,TRBJ1-1,-,TGTGCCAGCAGCTGGTCAGGGGGCGTCACTGAAGCTTTCTTT,CASSWSGGVTEAFF
TRBV5-8,TRBD1,TRBJ2-1,-,TGTGCCAGCAGCAAGGTTACGGGACAGGGGATTGCGGATGAGCAGTTCTTC,CASSKVTGQGIADEQFF
TRBV5-1,TRBD1,TRBJ2-7,-,TGCGCCAGCTCCGAGGGACAGCAGGGCTACGAGCAGTACTTC,CASSEGQQGYEQYF
TRBV5-1,-,TRBJ1-2,-,TGCGCCAGCAGCTTTGAGGGTGCTGGCTACACCTTC,CASSFEGAGYTF
TRBV15,-,TRBJ1-1,-,TGTGCCACCAGCGGACTAATGGGGACTGAAGCTTTCTTT,CATSGLMGTEAFF
TRBV6-1,-,TRBJ1-4,-,TGTGCCAGCAGTGAACCCTTGGCCCAAGGAGGAAAACTGTTTTTT,CASSEPLAQGGKLFF
TRBV6-5,-,TRBJ1-4,-,TGTGCCAGCAGCGGCAGGGTGGGCGAAAAACTGTTTTTT,CASSGRVGEKLFF
TRBV6-4,-,TRBJ2-7,-,TGTGCCAGCAGTGACTTAAAACTAAAATTCTACGAGCAGTACTTC,CASSDLKLKFYEQYF
TRBV28,-,TRBJ2-3,-,TGTGCCAGCAGTTTAGGCGGGGGCCGCACAGATACGCAGTATTTT,CASSLGGGRTDTQYF
TRBV12-5,-,TRBJ1-1,-,TGTGCTAGTGGTTTGGGGCAAGACTGGGAGGAAGCTTTCTTT,CASGLGQDWEEAFF
TRBV18,-,TRBJ1-1,once,TGTGCCAGCTCCCTCACTGATCATTCAAACACTGAAGCTTTCTTT,CASSLTDHSNTEAFF
TRBV7-3,TRBD2,TRBJ2-1,-,TGTGCCAGCAGCTTATCGGCTAGCGGGGTCTATGAGCAGTTCTTC,CASSLSASGVYEQFF
TRBV5-1,-,TRBJ2-7,-,TGCGCCAGCAGCTTGGGGCAGGGTCTCACCGAGCAGTACTTC,CASSLGQGLTEQYF
TRBV28,-,TRBJ1-1,-,TGTGCCAGCAGGTATACAGTCCGTCTCACTGAAGCTTTCTTT,CASRYTVRLTEAFF
TRBV10-3,TRBD2,TRBJ2-5,-,TGTGCCATCAGTGAGGAAACTAGCGCTGAAGAGACCCAGTACTTC,CAISEETSAEETQYF
TRBV6-2/TRBV6-3,-,TRBJ1-1,once,TGTGCCAGCAGTTACCCCTTCAGGGGCCGGACTGAAGCTTTCTTT,CASSYPFRGRTEAFF
TRBV7-9,TRBD1,TRBJ2-7,-,TGTGCCAGCAGCTTAGAAGGGAGGACAGGGGGTACCTACGAGCAGTACTTC,CASSLEGRTGGTYEQYF
TRBV28,TRBD1,TRBJ1-6,-,TGTGCCACCTATCGACAGGGAGGATATAATTCACCCCTCCACTTT,CATYRQGGYNSPLHF
TRBV5-4,-,TRBJ1-5,-,TGTGCCAGCAGCTTGGGGGGCCCCGGGGGGCCCCAGCATTTT,CASSLGGPGGPQHF
TRBV7-7,-,TRBJ1-6,-,TGTGCTAGCAGCTCCAGGGGACGGGGTTTTTCACCCCTCCACTTT,CASSSRGRGFSPLHF
TRBV7-3,TRBD2,TRBJ2-1,-,TGTGCCAGCAGCTTAGCGGGAGGTTTGTACAATGAGCAGTTCTTC,CASSLAGGLYNEQFF
TRBV7-2,-,TRBJ2-7,-,TGTGCCAGCAGCTTGAGGGCAGGGGTGGGCGAGCAGTACTTC,CASSLRAGVGEQYF